Listed below are T cell receptor beta chains from one sample, sequenced in a study of T cells in Graves' hyperthyroidism and ophthalmopathy. TCRdb called the multiplex PCR reads again in MiXCR, with one record for every CDR3 protein. The profile shows over 550,000 distinct CDR3 sequences, roughly a sixth of them singletons. Sample: blood. The receptors derive from a young woman with Graves' hyperthyroidism. CDR3s include the opening cysteine and the closing phenylalanine or tryptophan. D genes are given only for firm matches. A row's size may be missing; if present it is once, few, many or a size class.

J	size	D	V	DNA	CDR3
TRBJ2-3	many	TRBD1	TRBV5-1	TGCGCCAGCCGTTCGACAGGGGGCACAGATACGCAGTATTTT	CASRSTGGTDTQYF
TRBJ2-5	many	NA	TRBV27	TGTGCCAGCAGTTCCAACTCCAATCCACTAGGGCGCGAGACCCAGTACTTC	CASSSNSNPLGRETQYF
TRBJ2-3	many	NA	TRBV6-4	TGTGCCAGCAGCCAAGCGGGCGGCACAGATACGCAGTATTTT	CASSQAGGTDTQYF
TRBJ1-5	NA	TRBD1	TRBV2	TGTGCCAGCAGTGTTCAGGGGGCGCTTCGGGAGCCCCAGCATTTT	CASSVQGALREPQHF
TRBJ2-1	few	NA	TRBV7-7	TGTGCCAGCAGCTTAGGGCCTCCTAGCGAGGTATACAATGAGCAGTTCTTC	CASSLGPPSEVYNEQFF
TRBJ1-2	once	TRBD1	TRBV5-4	TGTGCCAGCAGCTCTGGACAGGTTCATGGCTACACCTTC	CASSSGQVHGYTF
TRBJ1-1	NA	NA	TRBV29-1	TGCAGCGTTGTCCGGGTGAACACTGAAGCTTTCTTT	CSVVRVNTEAFF
TRBJ2-2	few	NA	TRBV27	TGTGCCAGCAGACCCTACATAGGGGGAATGGGGTCTGGCGACACCGGGGAGCTGTTTTTT	CASRPYIGGMGSGDTGELFF
TRBJ2-2	once	NA	TRBV27	TGTGCCAGCAAACAAGCCACCGGGGAGCTGTTTTTT	CASKQATGELFF
TRBJ2-7	many	NA	TRBV2	TGTGCCAGCAGTGGTGGCAGCGCACCCTTCTACGAGCAGTACTTC	CASSGGSAPFYEQYF
TRBJ2-7	few	NA	TRBV5-4	TGTGCCAGCAGCTTGGCAGCAGGAGGGGTCTCCTACGAGCAGTACTTC	CASSLAAGGVSYEQYF
TRBJ2-5	NA	NA	TRBV19	TGTGCCAGTAGTATAGGGTTCCTAGCCCGACCTCAAGAGACCCAGTACTTC	CASSIGFLARPQETQYF
TRBJ2-5	many	TRBD2	TRBV7-2	TGTGCCAGCAGCCTAGCGGGGGAACAGACCCAGTACTTC	CASSLAGEQTQYF
TRBJ2-7	many	NA	TRBV3-1	TGTGCCAGCAGCCCAGTTCTAGCCTCCTTCTACGAGCAGTACTTC	CASSPVLASFYEQYF
TRBJ2-5	many	NA	TRBV3-1	TGTGCCAGCAGTCCACCAGGCGGCCAAGAGACCCAGTACTTC	CASSPPGGQETQYF
TRBJ2-7	NA	TRBD2	TRBV20-1	TGCAGTGCTAGAGTTCTTGGACACCGGGGGGTCCACGAGCAGTACTTC	CSARVLGHRGVHEQYF
TRBJ2-3	many	NA	TRBV6-2/TRBV6-3	TGTGCCAGCAGTTACTCGACCGGGAGAGATACGCAGTATTTT	CASSYSTGRDTQYF
TRBJ2-2	NA	NA	TRBV20-1	TGCAGTGCGAGTGAGAGGTCCGGGGAGCTGTTTTTT	CSASERSGELFF
TRBJ1-2	many	TRBD1	TRBV7-9	TGTGCCAGCAGCCAGCCCACGACCACAGGGGTCTACACCTTC	CASSQPTTTGVYTF
TRBJ2-1	NA	NA	TRBV20-1	TGCAGTGCTAGAGACGGGGGGCCCTACAATGAGCAGTTCTTC	CSARDGGPYNEQFF
TRBJ1-2	many	TRBD1	TRBV28	TGTGCCAGCAGTGAATCTACGGGACAGGGCAGGCTGAGTGGCTACACCTTC	CASSESTGQGRLSGYTF
TRBJ2-3	many	NA	TRBV6-1	TGTGCCAGCAGTGTGGGGGAGGCAGATACGCAGTATTTT	CASSVGEADTQYF
TRBJ1-6	many	NA	TRBV2	TGTGCCGGGGGGCAGGGACGGGACTATTCACCCCTCCACTTT	CAGGQGRDYSPLHF
TRBJ2-1	many	TRBD2	TRBV6-2/TRBV6-3	TGTGCCAGCAGTTACCCCTTGAGACTAGCGGGGCATGGGGAGCAGTTCTTC	CASSYPLRLAGHGEQFF
TRBJ2-1	NA	NA	TRBV25-1	TGTGCCAGCAGTGATCCGGGACACCCATACAATGAGCAGTTCTTC	CASSDPGHPYNEQFF
TRBJ2-3	NA	NA	TRBV10-3	TGTGCCAGCAGGGACGGGACCTTCACAGATACGCAGTATTTT	CASRDGTFTDTQYF
TRBJ2-7	many	TRBD2	TRBV15	TGTGCCACCAGCAGAGATGGGGAGGGCGACGAGCAGTACTTC	CATSRDGEGDEQYF
TRBJ1-4	NA	NA	TRBV19	TGTACCAGTAGTATCTCTTGGGGGAATGAAAAACTGTTTTTT	CTSSISWGNEKLFF
TRBJ1-4	NA	NA	TRBV6-5	TGTGCCAGCAGTTACAGATTAGGCAGACCTAATGAAAAACTGTTTTTT	CASSYRLGRPNEKLFF
TRBJ1-5	many	NA	TRBV12-3/TRBV12-4	TGTGCCAGCAGTTTATCAGTGGGGGATAGCAATCAGCCCCAGCATTTT	CASSLSVGDSNQPQHF
TRBJ1-1	NA	TRBD1	TRBV29-1	TGCAGCGTGACAGGGGAGAACACTGAAGCTTTCTTT	CSVTGENTEAFF
TRBJ2-7	NA	TRBD2	TRBV6-2/TRBV6-3	TGTGCCAGCAGTTACTCGGCGCGGGAGGGCCTTTACGAGCAGTACTTC	CASSYSAREGLYEQYF
TRBJ2-5	NA	NA	TRBV19	TGTGCCAGTAGTATTGAGGGTGGGCAAGAGACCCAGTACTTC	CASSIEGGQETQYF
TRBJ2-2	NA	NA	TRBV12-3/TRBV12-4	TGTGCCAGCAGTGGGACAAGGGAGAACACCGGGGAGCTGTTTTTT	CASSGTRENTGELFF
TRBJ1-4	many	TRBD1	TRBV7-9	TGTGCCAGCAGCTCGAAAGGGACAGGGGGTAATGAAAAACTGTTTTTT	CASSSKGTGGNEKLFF
TRBJ2-3	many	NA	TRBV11-3	TGTGCCAGCAGCTTCGACCGGGACAGCACAGATACGCAGTATTTT	CASSFDRDSTDTQYF
TRBJ2-5	NA	NA	TRBV7-9	TGTGCCAGCAGGAGATTAGCGGAACAAGAGACCCAGTACTTC	CASRRLAEQETQYF
TRBJ2-2	few	TRBD2	TRBV3-1	TGTGCAACAGAGAGCGGGAGCGGGGCCGGGGAGCTGTTTTTT	CATESGSGAGELFF
TRBJ1-3	many	NA	TRBV12-3/TRBV12-4	TGTGCCAGCAGTTTCGGGGGAGGGGGAAACACCATATATTTT	CASSFGGGGNTIYF
TRBJ1-2	few	TRBD1	TRBV4-2	TGTGCCAGCAGCCAAGGAGGGGGGACAGGCCGTGTCGCTAACTATGGCTACACCTTC	CASSQGGGTGRVANYGYTF
TRBJ2-7	many	NA	TRBV5-1	TGCGCCAGCAGCTCGAGGAGGGTAGGCTACGAGCAGTACTTC	CASSSRRVGYEQYF
TRBJ1-6	few	NA	TRBV5-6	TGTGCCAGCAGCGGGATCGGGGGAGGCCCCTATAATTCACCCCTCCACTTT	CASSGIGGGPYNSPLHF
TRBJ2-5	once	NA	TRBV6-1	TGTGCCAGCCAGACAACCCCCGGGGGACCAGAGACCCAGTACTTC	CASQTTPGGPETQYF